A single sample gave rise to the 2 T cell receptor beta chains below, sequenced in a study of CXCR3-negative and CXCR3-positive naive CD8 T cells. cDNA libraries for TRB were generated by 5' RACE incorporating UMI labels. For each CDR3 protein, TCRdb gives one entry from its re-call of the 5' RACE reads, without DNA. Listed are 50,000 to 75,000 distinct CDR3 sequences; 4.3% falls within the top ten. Sequences were obtained from naive CXCR3- CD8+ T cells from blood. Subset meaning: CD45RO-CCR7+CD27+CD95- naive CD8+ T cells lacking CXCR3 (TNR3-). These receptors were obtained from a human donor in good health. Some clones in this sample may be carry-over from other donors' samples.

The chain employs TRBV6-6 and TRBJ1-1; as DNA is missing, the TRBD1 call by TCRdb cannot be tested. The germline CDR1 and CDR2 sequences are MNHNY and SVGAGI (reference sequence). The CDR3 runs to 14 residues. The CDR3: CASSYWGSNTEAFF.

The chain uses TRBV3-1 and TRBJ2-7. The CDR3 consists of 13 residues. CDR1 is LGHDT, CDR2 YNNKEL, per germline (reference sequence). The CDR3 sequence is CASSHRPAYEQYF.